One and the same sample provided the 31 T cell receptor beta chains below, sequenced in a study of cytomegalovirus exposure and HLA in healthy donors. The primer mix had 60 Vbeta and 13 Jbeta primers. Using immunoSEQ multiplex PCR, the repertoire was profiled, and TCRdb retains in-frame clones only, with some absent. In all, the sample yields about 88,000 clones. Sequenced: PBMCs. These receptors all come from a girl aged 10-17 years in good health and CMV-seropositive.

The gene calls are TRBV7-2 and TRBJ1-2; 11 positions agree with TRBD1. There are 14 residues in the CDR3. V lost 4 bases to trimming and J lost 8 bases; unmatched junction nucleotides: 6. CDR1 is SGHTA, CDR2 FQGNSA, per germline. As DNA, the CDR3 is TGTGCCAGCAGCTCTGGACAGGGGGCTGAGGGCTACACCTTC. Translation gives CASSSGQGAEGYTF.

The chain has TRBV5-1 and TRBJ2-6; TRBD1 matches 9 bases. Per the germline V gene, CDR1 is SGHRS and CDR2 is YFSETQ. V trimming: 4 bases; J trimming: 5 bases; junction bases outside the gene matches: 13. This CDR3 spans 18 amino acids. CDR3 bases: TGCGCCAGCAGCGAACCCGGGACAGGGTTCGCTAGGGCCAACGTCCTGACTTTC. Amino acid sequence: CASSEPGTGFARANVLTF.

The chain is built from TRBV19 and TRBJ1-1, with 11 positions matching TRBD1. This CDR3 has 17 amino acids. CDR1 LNHDA and CDR2 SQIVND come from the germline V gene (reference sequence). With 6 bases clipped from V and 4 bases from J, the junction kept 13 bases outside the gene matches. CDR3 in amino acids: CASSSGTGGFRGTEAFF. The CDR3 DNA reads TGTGCCAGTAGCTCCGGGACAGGGGGATTTCGGGGCACTGAAGCTTTCTTT.

Concerning this clone itself: One end of the junction varies from germline; a read error may be responsible. V is TRBV10-3 and J is TRBJ1-2; 7 nucleotides line up with TRBD1. The germline CDR1 and CDR2 sequences are ENHRY and SYGVKD. The CDR3 covers 12 residues. The chain's CDR3 is CAIAGQNYGHTF. The CDR3 DNA reads TGTGCCATCGCGGGACAGAACTATGGCCACACCTTC.

This chain links TRBV19 with TRBJ2-3, with 11 bases matching TRBD2. V lost 5 bases, J lost 4 bases, and 11 bases stayed unmatched. CDR3 length equals 17 residues. The germline V gene has CDR1 LNHDA and CDR2 SQIVND (reference sequence). This chain's CDR3 is CASSRSSLAGAADTQYF. The CDR3 nucleotides are TGTGCCAGTAGTCGCTCCTCACTAGCGGGGGCAGCAGATACGCAGTATTTT.

The chain uses TRBV6-5 and TRBJ2-2; 9 bases map to TRBD1. With V trimmed by 2 bases and J by 5 bases, 3 bases remained unmatched. This CDR3 has 15 residues. Germline CDR1 MNHEY, CDR2 SVGAGI. The CDR3 DNA sequence: TGTGCCAGCAGTTACCAAGACAGGGGGACCGGGGAGCTGTTTTTT. This sequence encodes CASSYQDRGTGELFF.

The chain joins TRBV7-6 to TRBJ2-7; D is unresolved. This CDR3 spans 13 amino acids. Germline V gene sequence: CDR1 SGHVS, CDR2 FNYEAQ. The V and J ends lost 1 base and 2 bases respectively, with 6 bases between them. The CDR3 here is CASSLGGTYEQYF. CDR3 nucleotides: TGTGCCAGCAGCTTAGGCGGAACCTACGAGCAGTACTTC. Using reference TRBV7-6 and TRBJ2-7 for the parts outside the CDR3, the full variable domain is GAGVSQSPRYKVTKRGQDVALRCDPISGHVSLYWYRQALGQGPEFLTYFNYEAQQDKSGLPNDRFSAERPEGSISTLTIQRTEQRDSAMYRCASSLGGTYEQYFGPGTRLTVT.

The V call is TRBV5-1, the J call TRBJ2-5; 14 nucleotides align to TRBD2. J lost 1 base, V lost 4 bases, and 6 bases had no gene match. The CDR3 spans 17 residues. Per germline, CDR1 SGHRS and CDR2 YFSETQ. The CDR3 here is CASSTGTSGGIQETQYF. CDR3 sequence (DNA): TGCGCCAGCAGCACCGGGACTAGCGGGGGTATCCAAGAGACCCAGTACTTC.

The rearrangement joins TRBV2 to TRBJ1-5, with D possibly matching TRBD1 (6 bases). Looked up from germline, CDR1 is SNHLY and CDR2 is FYNNEI. The length of the CDR3 is 15 residues. The ends were cut back, 6 bases at V and 4 bases at J, with 16 bases in the middle. The CDR3 DNA reads TGTGCCAGCAGACTCGGGGGGGGCGGGAATCAGCCCCAGCATTTT. Protein product: CASRLGGGGNQPQHF. Variable domain in full (rest from reference TRBV2 and TRBJ1-5): EPEVTQTPSHQVTQMGQEVILRCVPISNHLYFYWYRQILGQKVEFLVSFYNNEISEKSEIFDDQFSVERPDGSNFTLKIRSTKLEDSAMYFCASRLGGGGNQPQHFGDGTRLSIL.

This sequence joins TRBV9 and TRBJ2-7; 7 bases are shared with TRBD1. CDR3 length: 15 residues. After removal of 0 bases from V and 5 bases from J, the junction contained 8 bases not matched to a gene. Germline V gene sequence: CDR1 SGDLS, CDR2 YYNGEE. The CDR3 sequence: CASSVVGDSFHEQYF. Here the CDR3 DNA reads TGTGCCAGCAGCGTAGTAGGGGACAGTTTCCACGAGCAGTACTTC.

The J gene is TRBJ2-3, the V gene TRBV7-3; possibly TRBD1 for D (5 bases). The CDR3 contains 15 residues. The V gene lost 1 base and the J gene lost 0 bases, with 8 bases spanning the gap. Germline CDR1 is SGHTA and CDR2 is FQGTGA. The CDR3: CASSLSGHSTDTQYF. Here the CDR3 DNA reads TGTGCCAGCAGCTTAAGTGGACATAGCACAGATACGCAGTATTTT. The full variable domain, rest sourced from reference TRBV7-3 and TRBJ2-3, is GAGVSQTPSNKVTEKGKYVELRCDPISGHTALYWYRQSLGQGPEFLIYFQGTGAADDSGLPNDRFFAVRPEGSVSTLKIQRTERGDSAVYLCASSLSGHSTDTQYFGPGTRLTVL.

The rearrangement joins TRBV7-8 to TRBJ1-1; D gene unclear. The CDR3 sequence is 14 residues long. Trimming removed 1 base at V and 1 base at J, with 7 bases between. CDR1 is SGHVS and CDR2 is FQNEAQ in the germline V gene. Here the CDR3 reads CASSLGPENTEAFF. CDR3 DNA sequence: TGTGCCAGCAGCTTAGGTCCAGAGAACACTGAAGCTTTCTTT.

The chain is built from TRBV7-6 and TRBJ2-5; D call uncertain. Looked up from germline, CDR1 is SGHVS and CDR2 is FNYEAQ. This CDR3 region has 10 residues. The germline V and J ends were trimmed by 9 bases and 5 bases, with 7 bases remaining between them. CDR3 amino acids: CASLRETQYF. CDR3 nucleotide sequence: TGTGCCAGTCTTCGTGAGACCCAGTACTTC.

DNA for the CDR3: TGTGCCATCAGTGACGGGATCCCCTACGCATATTTT. It yields the protein CAISDGIPYAYF. The rearrangement uses TRBV10-3 and TRBJ2-3; D is perhaps TRBD2 (5 bases). Germline loops: CDR1 ENHRY, CDR2 SYGVKD. V lost 3 bases and J 15 bases, leaving 16 bases between the germline ends. There are 12 residues in the CDR3.

V gene TRBV7-2 combines with J gene TRBJ1-1, with a weak D call TRBD1 (5 bases). Germline values: CDR1 SGHTA, CDR2 FQGNSA. The V end was cut by 5 bases, the J end by 0 bases, with 13 bases between. The CDR3 is 15 amino acids. The CDR3 bases are TGTGCCAGCAGCAAAGCAGGGTTTGTGAACACTGAAGCTTTCTTT. This translates into CASSKAGFVNTEAFF.

The V gene is TRBV4-3, the J gene TRBJ2-7; TRBD2 matches at 9 bases. From germline, CDR1 is LGHNA and CDR2 YSLEER. Trimming removed 5 bases from V and 5 bases from J; junction bases left unmatched: 4. The CDR3 loop spans 13 amino acids. The CDR3 coding sequence is TGCGCCAGCAGCTTCGCTAGCGGGGACGAGCAGTACTTC. It yields the protein CASSFASGDEQYF.

The chain has TRBV28 and TRBJ2-7, with D hard to call. V was shortened by 2 bases and J by 3 bases, with 5 bases between the two germline ends. Germline V gene data show CDR1 as MDHEN and CDR2 as SYDVKM. The CDR3 runs 12 residues. In nucleotides, the CDR3 is TGTGCCAGCAGTTTAGTCCTCTACGAGCAGTACTTC. Protein sequence: CASSLVLYEQYF.

This rearrangement joins TRBV9 to TRBJ2-6; D is uncertain. From germline, CDR1 is SGDLS and CDR2 YYNGEE. Trimming stripped 3 bases from V and 3 bases from J, with 7 bases between. The CDR3 runs 14 residues. This CDR3 reads CASSDQDGANVLTF. DNA of the CDR3: TGTGCCAGCAGCGACCAGGATGGGGCCAACGTCCTGACTTTC.

The chain links TRBV19 to TRBJ1-4; 8 bases fit TRBD1. Trimming at V came to 8 bases and at J to 8 bases, leaving 13 bases not matched to a gene. From germline, CDR1 is LNHDA and CDR2 SQIVND (reference sequence). The CDR3 runs 15 residues. In DNA form, the CDR3 reads TGTGCCAGTCGACCAGTGACAGGGGCGGGCGAAAAACTGTTTTTT. Translated: CASRPVTGAGEKLFF.

CDR3 DNA sequence: TGTGCCAGCAGCCTCAAAGCGGGGGGCTCCCGCACAGATACGCAGTATTTT. Translation gives CASSLKAGGSRTDTQYF. The rearrangement uses TRBV13 and TRBJ2-3, with 9 bases matching TRBD2. CDR1 is PRHDT, CDR2 FYEKMQ, per germline (reference sequence). The junction had 10 bases not matched to a gene; V was cut back by 5 bases and J by 1 base. The CDR3 runs to 17 residues.

J is TRBJ2-5 and V is TRBV19; TRBD2 might be the D (6 bases). CDR3 size: 13 residues. With 5 bases removed from V and 4 bases from J, the gap between germline ends came to 11 bases. CDR1 and CDR2 (germline): LNHDA, SQIVND (reference sequence). CDR3 protein: CASSDGGGETQYF. In DNA, the CDR3 is TGTGCCAGTAGTGATGGGGGAGGAGAGACCCAGTACTTC.

The chain joins TRBV6-5 to TRBJ1-6; a possible D gene is TRBD1 (5 bases). This CDR3 contains 12 residues. In germline, CDR1 is MNHEY, CDR2 SVGAGI. V was clipped by 5 bases and J by 13 bases, with 12 bases between them. CDR3 nucleotide sequence: TGTGCCAGCAGTGACCCCCAGGGTCCCCTCCACTTT. Residues: CASSDPQGPLHF.

The V call is TRBV5-1, the J call TRBJ1-6; 7 bases map to TRBD1. This CDR3 has 16 residues. V lost 0 bases and J lost 5; bases outside the gene matches: 5. Germline V gene data show CDR1 as SGHRS and CDR2 as YFSETQ. The CDR3 DNA is TGCGCCAGCAGCTTGGAACCGCAGGGGGATAATTCACCCCTCCACTTT. It is translated as CASSLEPQGDNSPLHF.

Turning to this clone: A junction end diverges from the germline sequence, so it may reflect a read error. The V gene is TRBV5-1, the J gene TRBJ1-1; D may be TRBD1 (6 bases). The V gene's germline CDR1 is SGHRS and CDR2 YFSETQ. This CDR3 has 13 residues. CDR3 protein: CASSLDGGTEDFF. The DNA for the CDR3 is TGCGCCAGCAGCTTGGATGGGGGCACTGAAGATTTCTTT.

The rearrangement joins TRBV11-1 to TRBJ2-3; a weak D match, TRBD2 (5 bases). V was trimmed by 3 bases and J by 1 base, leaving 8 bases between them. Per the germline V gene, CDR1 is SGHAT and CDR2 is FQDESV (reference sequence). The CDR3 extends over 14 amino acids. CDR3 bases: TGTGCCAGCAGCTTTCGGCGGGGCACAGATACGCAGTATTTT. Amino acid sequence: CASSFRRGTDTQYF.

V and J are TRBV4-3 and TRBJ2-2; D is undetermined. CDR1 and CDR2 (germline): LGHNA, YSLEER. CDR3 length equals 15 residues. Trimming pared 2 bases from V and 4 bases from J, leaving 11 bases between. The CDR3 sequence is CASSQQTLPTGELFF. Written as DNA, the CDR3 is TGCGCCAGCAGCCAACAAACTCTTCCCACCGGGGAGCTGTTTTTT.

The genes are TRBV9 and TRBJ2-7, with a weak D call TRBD1 (6 bases). CDR1 and CDR2 (germline): SGDLS, YYNGEE. The V and J ends lost 0 bases and 2 bases respectively, with 12 bases between them. This CDR3 has 15 residues. DNA of the CDR3: TGTGCCAGCAGCGTAGAGCAGGGGAGCGCCTACGAGCAGTACTTC. Its translation: CASSVEQGSAYEQYF.

The V and J genes are TRBV29-1 and TRBJ2-7, with a possible D match to TRBD1 (7 bases). The germline V gene has CDR1 SQVTM and CDR2 ANQGSEA. V was trimmed by 5 bases and J by 2 bases, leaving 10 bases between them. The CDR3 extends over 12 amino acids. The DNA for the CDR3 is TGCAGCGTTCAGGGGGGAGCCTACGAGCAGTACTTC. Residues: CSVQGGAYEQYF.

The chain links TRBV5-1 to TRBJ2-2, with 7 bases fitting TRBD1. The CDR3 totals 16 residues. In germline, CDR1 is SGHRS, CDR2 YFSETQ. J gave up 4 bases and V 8 bases, and 14 bases lay outside the gene matches. The CDR3 loop is CASWDSQTTSTGELFF. As DNA, the CDR3 is TGCGCCAGTTGGGACAGCCAAACCACGAGCACCGGGGAGCTGTTTTTT. The variable domain in full, completed from reference TRBV5-1 and TRBJ2-2, reads KAGVTQTPRYLIKTRGQQVTLSCSPISGHRSVSWYQQTPGQGLQFLFEYFSETQRNKGNFPGRFSGRQFSNSRSEMNVSTLELGDSALYLCASWDSQTTSTGELFFGEGSRLTVL.

The chain uses TRBV14 and TRBJ1-5, with a tentative D call TRBD1 (6 bases). The V gene lost 4 bases and the J gene lost 6 bases, with 13 bases spanning the gap. Germline assignment: CDR1 SGHDN and CDR2 FVKESK. This CDR3 contains 14 residues. This chain's CDR3 is CASSPTGLSQPQHF. CDR3 DNA: TGTGCCAGCAGCCCTACAGGGCTATCTCAGCCCCAGCATTTT. Variable domain in full (rest from reference TRBV14 and TRBJ1-5): EAGVTQFPSHSVIEKGQTVTLRCDPISGHDNLYWYRRVMGKEIKFLLHFVKESKQDESGMPNNRFLAERTGGTYSTLKVQPAELEDSGVYFCASSPTGLSQPQHFGDGTRLSIL.

The chain combines TRBV6-8 with TRBJ1-2; possible D gene TRBD1, 5 bases. V was trimmed by 8 bases and J by 2 bases, leaving 21 bases between them. Germline CDR1 reads MNHGY; CDR2 reads SAAAGT. The CDR3 extends over 16 amino acids. The CDR3 here is CASVTFPAGRNYGYTF. The CDR3 nucleotides read TGTGCCAGCGTAACCTTCCCTGCAGGGAGGAACTATGGCTACACCTTC.